These T cell receptor beta chains were read from a single sample in a study of cytomegalovirus exposure and HLA in healthy donors. Repertoires were generated with immunoSEQ multiplex PCR, while TCRdb's copy carries only in-frame clones and drops some. The sample lists 150,000 to 200,000 clones, approximately 85% occurring once. The specimen was PBMCs. The receptors shown here come from a woman aged 18-30 years in good health and CMV-seronegative. Each CDR3 is given with its conserved first and last residue. The order of the fields is V gene, D gene, clone size, J gene, CDR3 DNA, CDR3 protein. A D gene is named only where the DNA matches it firmly. Size is omitted from some rows. Given values are once, few, many or a class for expanded clones.

v_gene: TRBV27; d_gene: .; abundance: .; j_gene: TRBJ2-1; CDR3nt: TGTGCCAGCACCCCCTTAGCCGGTAGCGGCCTTTACAATGAGCAGTTCTTC; CDR3aa: CASTPLAGSGLYNEQFF
v_gene: TRBV27; d_gene: TRBD2; abundance: .; j_gene: TRBJ2-7; CDR3nt: TGTGCCAGCAGTTTATTAGCGGGAGATGGGACCTACGAGCAGTACTTC; CDR3aa: CASSLLAGDGTYEQYF
v_gene: TRBV7-6; d_gene: .; abundance: .; j_gene: TRBJ2-5; CDR3nt: TGTGCCAGCAGCTTAATGGGGGCAGGGGAGACCCAGTACTTC; CDR3aa: CASSLMGAGETQYF
v_gene: TRBV5-1; d_gene: .; abundance: .; j_gene: TRBJ2-5; CDR3nt: TGCGCCAGCAGCACGGGGAGTCCTCAGACCCAGTACTTC; CDR3aa: CASSTGSPQTQYF
v_gene: TRBV7-9; d_gene: TRBD2; abundance: .; j_gene: TRBJ2-7; CDR3nt: TGTGCCAGCAGCCCGGGGACTAGCGGGGGGGCGTTCTCCTACGAGCAGTACTTC; CDR3aa: CASSPGTSGGAFSYEQYF
v_gene: TRBV12-5; d_gene: TRBD2; abundance: .; j_gene: TRBJ2-7; CDR3nt: TGTGCTAGTGGTTTTATGGCGGGAGTTTTGAGCGAGCAGTACTTC; CDR3aa: CASGFMAGVLSEQYF
v_gene: TRBV5-4; d_gene: .; abundance: .; j_gene: TRBJ2-7; CDR3nt: TGTGCCAGCAGCTGGGGGACCTCGACAGGCTACGAGCAGTACTTC; CDR3aa: CASSWGTSTGYEQYF
v_gene: TRBV7-9; d_gene: TRBD1; abundance: .; j_gene: TRBJ2-1; CDR3nt: TGTGCCAGCAGCGCCTGGACAGGGGACAATGAGCAGTTCTTC; CDR3aa: CASSAWTGDNEQFF
v_gene: TRBV28; d_gene: TRBD1; abundance: many; j_gene: TRBJ1-6; CDR3nt: TGTGCCAGCAGTTTTGGAGGGACAGGGTTGAATTCACCCCTCCACTTT; CDR3aa: CASSFGGTGLNSPLHF
v_gene: TRBV10-3; d_gene: .; abundance: .; j_gene: TRBJ2-1; CDR3nt: TGTGCCATCAACGCGGACTCCTACAATGAGCAGTTCTTC; CDR3aa: CAINADSYNEQFF
v_gene: TRBV18; d_gene: TRBD1; abundance: .; j_gene: TRBJ2-1; CDR3nt: TGTGCCAGCTCACTAGACAGGGTTTACAATGAGCAGTTCTTC; CDR3aa: CASSLDRVYNEQFF
v_gene: TRBV7-8; d_gene: .; abundance: .; j_gene: TRBJ1-5; CDR3nt: TGTGCCAGCAGCTTTGGAGCGAGCAATCAGCCCCAGCATTTT; CDR3aa: CASSFGASNQPQHF
v_gene: TRBV5-4; d_gene: TRBD2; abundance: .; j_gene: TRBJ2-3; CDR3nt: TGTGCCAGCAGCTCCCCTAGCGGGGGCACAGATACGCAGTATTTT; CDR3aa: CASSSPSGGTDTQYF
v_gene: TRBV4-1; d_gene: .; abundance: .; j_gene: TRBJ1-4; CDR3nt: TGCGCCAGCAGCCAATATTACGGGGCAACTAATGAAAAACTGTTTTTT; CDR3aa: CASSQYYGATNEKLFF
v_gene: TRBV5-4; d_gene: TRBD2; abundance: .; j_gene: TRBJ2-2; CDR3nt: TGTGCCAGCAGCTTGTTTACTAGCGGGAGGGCGGGGACCGGGGAGCTGTTTTTT; CDR3aa: CASSLFTSGRAGTGELFF
v_gene: TRBV2; d_gene: .; abundance: .; j_gene: TRBJ1-5; CDR3nt: TGTGCCAGCAGAGAAGACAGGAATCAGCCCCAGCATTTT; CDR3aa: CASREDRNQPQHF
v_gene: TRBV19; d_gene: TRBD2; abundance: .; j_gene: TRBJ2-3; CDR3nt: TGTGCCATCAGCCCCGCCCCTTTAGCGGGAGGCTCGGGCGATACGCAGTATTTT; CDR3aa: CAISPAPLAGGSGDTQYF
v_gene: TRBV19; d_gene: TRBD1; abundance: .; j_gene: TRBJ2-2; CDR3nt: TGTGCCAGCAAACCAGGGGGCCGGACCGGGGAGCTGTTTTTT; CDR3aa: CASKPGGRTGELFF
v_gene: TRBV7-8; d_gene: TRBD2; abundance: .; j_gene: TRBJ2-5; CDR3nt: TGTGCCAGCACCTCCGAGGCGCGGGGGGGCGGGGAGACCCAGTACTTC; CDR3aa: CASTSEARGGGETQYF
v_gene: TRBV10-3; d_gene: TRBD1; abundance: .; j_gene: TRBJ1-5; CDR3nt: TGTGCCATCAGTGACAGGGGGGATCAGCCCCAGCATTTT; CDR3aa: CAISDRGDQPQHF